The table lists the clone carrying this T cell receptor beta chain with a few counts. Its cognate antigen is unknown. Trimming pared 2 bases from V and 2 bases from J, leaving 10 bases between. CDR3 size: 14 residues. Germline V gene lookup returns CDR1 SGDLS and CDR2 YYNGEE. The sample is drawn from a study of blood T cells in healthy people across ages. The overall study: Template switching captured about one barcoded beta molecule per two T cells. Notes on the study in general: Fewer expanded clones and more diversity marked long-lived versus aged donors.

Primed by a sample-barcoded 5' primer and a J-beta primer mix, a second PCR proceeded for 7 to 11 cycles. Through a template-switch adaptor with 12 random nucleotides, each cDNA molecule received a tag. All samples yielded 3 million or more CDR3-containing paired-end reads. TCRdb passed the 5' RACE reads through MiXCR, listing each CDR3 protein once. The sample yields hundreds of thousands of distinct CDR3 sequences, 55% to 75% seen once. Sequenced sample: blood. J is TRBJ1-2 and V is TRBV9, with unresolved D. The sequence was obtained from a man aged 25-45 years in good health. The CDR3 protein is CASSVREWNYGYTF. Written as DNA, the CDR3 is TGTGCCAGCAGCGTGAGGGAGTGGAACTATGGCTACACCTTC.